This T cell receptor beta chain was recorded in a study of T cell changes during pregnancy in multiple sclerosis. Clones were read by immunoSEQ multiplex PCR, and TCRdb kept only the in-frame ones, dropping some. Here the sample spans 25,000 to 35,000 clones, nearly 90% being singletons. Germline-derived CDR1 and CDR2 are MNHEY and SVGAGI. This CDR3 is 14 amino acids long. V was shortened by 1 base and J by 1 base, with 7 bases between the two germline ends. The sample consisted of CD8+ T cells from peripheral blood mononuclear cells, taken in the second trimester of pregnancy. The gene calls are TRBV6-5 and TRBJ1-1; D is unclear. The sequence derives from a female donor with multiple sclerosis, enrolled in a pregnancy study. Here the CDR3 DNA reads TGTGCCAGCAGTTACTTCGGGGAGAACACTGAAGCTTTCTTT. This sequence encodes CASSYFGENTEAFF.